This T cell receptor (beta chain) was profiled in a study of T cells in women clearing cervical HPV infection. Sequenced by immunoSEQ multiplex PCR; TCRdb stores in-frame clones only, minus some. This sample's clone table lists about 30,000 clones. Germline values: CDR1 LNHDA, CDR2 SQIVND (reference sequence). The CDR3 covers 13 residues. V gave up 2 bases and J gave up 3 bases, with 8 bases separating them. Points on this clone: The CDR3 goes on 3 residues after the read ends, and that part is filled in from the germline J gene.

The chain is built from TRBV19 and TRBJ2-7; D perhaps matches TRBD1 (6 bases). The clonotype originates from a woman between 18 and 69 years old with a cervical HPV16 infection that either progressed to CIN3+ or cleared (not recorded which). The sequencing sample was made of blood buffy coat. The CDR3 DNA, read in part, is TGTGCCAGTAGTATAAAGGACAGCTACGAG. It is translated as CASSIKDSYE. The CDR3 as a whole reads CASSIKDSYEQYF.